This T cell receptor (beta chain) was recorded in a study of cytomegalovirus exposure and HLA in healthy donors. General study points: Per a later analysis, HLA-associated TCR beta chains showed more clonal expansion than other, equally common TCR beta chains.

V was pared by 8 bases and J by 0 bases, with 12 bases between. The CDR3 has 14 residues. CDR1 and CDR2 (germline): MDHEN, SYDVKM. In regard to this clone: Its matching antigen is unknown.

The PCR used 60 Vbeta and 13 Jbeta primers. Assay: immunoSEQ multiplex PCR; the TCRdb copy retains only in-frame clones and omits some. The sample holds 80,000 or so clones, around 68% seen once. The gene calls are TRBV28 and TRBJ2-3; maybe TRBD1 (6 bases). This receptor was obtained from a man younger than 45 in good health and CMV-seropositive. Sequenced input: PBMCs. In nucleotides, the CDR3 is TGTGCCAGCGCAGGACAGAGCAGCACAGATACGCAGTATTTT. Translating it yields CASAGQSSTDTQYF.